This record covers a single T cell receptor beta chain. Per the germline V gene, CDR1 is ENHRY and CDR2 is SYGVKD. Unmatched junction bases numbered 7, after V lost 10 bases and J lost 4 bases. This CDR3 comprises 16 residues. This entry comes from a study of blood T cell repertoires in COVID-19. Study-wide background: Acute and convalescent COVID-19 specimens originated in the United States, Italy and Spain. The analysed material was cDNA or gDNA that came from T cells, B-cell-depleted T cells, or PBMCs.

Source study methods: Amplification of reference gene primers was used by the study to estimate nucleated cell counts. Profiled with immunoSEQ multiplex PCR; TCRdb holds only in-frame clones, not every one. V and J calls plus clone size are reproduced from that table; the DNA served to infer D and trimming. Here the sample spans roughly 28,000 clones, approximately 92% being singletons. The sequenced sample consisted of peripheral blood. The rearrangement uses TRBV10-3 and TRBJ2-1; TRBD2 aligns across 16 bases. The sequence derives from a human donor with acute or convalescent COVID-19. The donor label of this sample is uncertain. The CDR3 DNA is TGTGCCACCTCCGGGACTAGCGGGAGGGCGTACAATGAGCAGTTCTTC. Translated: CATSGTSGRAYNEQFF.